The rows below give T cell receptor beta chains drawn from one sample of a study of blood T cell repertoires in COVID-19. The method was immunoSEQ multiplex PCR; TCRdb's version includes in-frame clones alone and lacks a portion of them. The sample carries under 40,000 clones, approximately 84% recorded once. The sequencing sample was made of peripheral blood. The receptors here all came from a man aged 50-59 years with active or convalescent COVID-19. Each CDR3 is given with its conserved first and last residue. The D gene is left open where the match is weak. Size tells how often a clone was seen (once, few, many) or the class of an expanded clone, and some rows leave it out.

TRBV7-8,few,.,TRBJ1-5,TGTGCCAGCAGCGAACTTAGACACCTTAGCAATCAGCCCCAGCATTTT,CASSELRHLSNQPQHF
TRBV5-6,.,TRBD2,TRBJ2-3,TGTGCCAGCAGCTTGGCTAGCGGGGGGTGGGCAGATACGCAGTATTTT,CASSLASGGWADTQYF
TRBV3-1/TRBV3-2,.,TRBD1,TRBJ1-2,TGTGCCAGCAGCCAAGTTGCAGGGGGCACTTTTCTTGGCTACACCTTC,CASSQVAGGTFLGYTF
TRBV14,.,.,TRBJ1-2,TGTGCCAGCAGCCAAGACAGCTATGGCTACACCTTC,CASSQDSYGYTF
TRBV11-2,.,TRBD2,TRBJ2-1,TGTGCCAGCAGCTTAAGGGCTAGCGGGGGGCGAGATGAGCAGTTCTTC,CASSLRASGGRDEQFF
TRBV5-4,.,.,TRBJ1-6,TGTGCCAGCAGCTCGGTCGGGGGGGGAGAGGCACCCCTCCACTTT,CASSSVGGGEAPLHF
TRBV19,.,.,TRBJ2-2,TGTGCCAGTAGTCGAGCTAGCTTAACCGGGGAGCTGTTTTTT,CASSRASLTGELFF
TRBV27,.,.,TRBJ2-7,TGTGCCAGCAGTTTCGCGGGGGCGAACTACGAGCAGTACTTC,CASSFAGANYEQYF
TRBV25-1,once,.,TRBJ1-3,TGTGCCAGCAGTGCCTGGGGGGGCAACGAACTCTCTGGAAACACCATATATTTT,CASSAWGGNELSGNTIYF
TRBV5-1,.,TRBD2,TRBJ2-3,TGCGCCAGCAGCTCCCTGGGACTAGAGGGAGATACGCAGTATTTT,CASSSLGLEGDTQYF
TRBV20-1,.,TRBD2,TRBJ2-5,TGCAGTGCTAGTTCGGGCGGGGGGGAAGCGAAGACCCAGTACTTC,CSASSGGGEAKTQYF
TRBV18,.,TRBD1,TRBJ1-1,TGTGCCAGCTCACCATGGAGCGGACAGGGGAACACTGAAGCTTTCTTT,CASSPWSGQGNTEAFF